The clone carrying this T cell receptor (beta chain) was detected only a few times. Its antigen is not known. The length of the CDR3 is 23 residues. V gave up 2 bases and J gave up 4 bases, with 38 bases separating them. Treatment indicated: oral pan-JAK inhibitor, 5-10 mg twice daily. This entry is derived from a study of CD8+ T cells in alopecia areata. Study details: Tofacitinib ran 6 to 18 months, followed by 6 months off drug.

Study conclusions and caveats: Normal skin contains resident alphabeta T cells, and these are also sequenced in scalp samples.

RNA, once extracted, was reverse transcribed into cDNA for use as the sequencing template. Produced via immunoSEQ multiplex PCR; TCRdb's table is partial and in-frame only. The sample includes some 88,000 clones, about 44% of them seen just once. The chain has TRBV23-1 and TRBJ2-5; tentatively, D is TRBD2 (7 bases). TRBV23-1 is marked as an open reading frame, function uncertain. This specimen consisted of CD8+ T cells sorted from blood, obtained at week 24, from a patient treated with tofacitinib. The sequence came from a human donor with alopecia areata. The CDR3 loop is CASSQIGRPGGAGASGQGETQYF. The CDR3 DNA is TGCGCCAGCAGTCAAATCGGCCGTCCGGGGGGCGCGGGGGCTAGCGGCCAAGGAGAGACCCAGTACTTC.